Below, 14 T cell receptor beta chains from the same sample are listed, as sequenced in a study of T cells expressing NK-cell markers. TCRdb reprocessed the 5' RACE reads; each CDR3 protein has one entry and no DNA is given. Its table lists about 160,000 distinct CDR3 sequences. Sample: blood T cells: a sorted CD56 or NKG2C T cell subset, CD4+ or CD8+ T cells, or bulk PBMC T cells (not recorded which). The receptor source for this set is a man between 18 and 69 years old in good health.

The chain is built from TRBV2 and TRBJ2-7; TCRdb's assignment of TRBD2 cannot be checked, as there is no DNA. From germline, CDR1 is SNHLY and CDR2 FYNNEI. The CDR3 extends over 15 amino acids. CDR3 sequence: CASKRDSSGSEGLYF.

The chain combines TRBV19 with TRBJ2-6; TCRdb designates TRBD1, a call that cannot be tested without DNA. Germline lookup yields CDR1 LNHDA and CDR2 SQIVND (reference sequence). CDR3 length equals 14 residues. The CDR3 spells CASRQVSGANVLTF.

The CDR3 is CASSQGWGTDTQYF. The chain carries TRBV5-5 and TRBJ2-3. This CDR3 has 14 amino acids. Germline CDR1 is SGHKS and CDR2 is YYEKEE (reference sequence).

This chain joins TRBV2 and TRBJ1-1; the TCRdb call, TRBD1, lacks DNA for checking. The germline V gene encodes CDR1 SNHLY and CDR2 FYNNEI. The length of the CDR3 is 16 residues. The CDR3 here is CASSDPTGPRDTEAFF.

The chain uses TRBV6-1 and TRBJ2-7; absent DNA, TCRdb's TRBD2 call cannot be checked. Germline V gene data show CDR1 as MNHNS and CDR2 as SASEGT. This CDR3 region has 15 residues. The CDR3 sequence is CASSVQTPEAYEQYF.

The chain recombines TRBV5-1 with TRBJ2-7; TCRdb names TRBD1, which stays unverified in the absence of DNA. The germline CDR1 and CDR2 sequences are SGHRS and YFSETQ. This CDR3 comprises 16 residues. CDR3 sequence: CASSFKTGFFSDEQYF.

V usage is TRBV15 and J usage is TRBJ2-1; TCRdb gives TRBD2 as the D gene, but with no DNA this cannot be confirmed. This CDR3 is 16 amino acids long. Germline CDR1 and CDR2: LNHNV and YYDKDF (reference sequence). The CDR3 region is CATSRDQDSQYNEQFF.

The chain's CDR3 is CASSGRTGREAFF. The rearrangement links TRBV6-1 to TRBJ1-1; TCRdb's assignment of TRBD1 cannot be checked, as there is no DNA. CDR1 and CDR2 (germline): MNHNS, SASEGT. The CDR3 is 13 residues long.

The CDR3 is CAWSVGLAGVEETQYF. The rearrangement links TRBV30 to TRBJ2-5; no DNA is available, so the TRBD2 call from TCRdb remains unchecked. The CDR3 length is 16 residues. The germline CDR1 and CDR2 sequences are GTSNPN and SVGIG (reference sequence). Full variable domain (remainder filled in from reference TRBV30 and TRBJ2-5): SQTIHQWPATLVQPVGSPLSLECTVEGTSNPNLYWYRQAAGRGLQLLFYSVGIGQISSEVPQNLSASRPQDRQFILSSKKLLLSDSGFYLCAWSVGLAGVEETQYFGPGTRLLVL.

The V call is TRBV27, the J call TRBJ1-4. The CDR3 extends over 13 amino acids. The germline CDR1 and CDR2 sequences are MNHEY and SMNVEV (reference sequence). The CDR3 region is CATGRILGEKLFF.

V and J are TRBV20-1 and TRBJ2-5; TCRdb's D call, TRBD2, is unchecked because there is no DNA. This CDR3 has 19 amino acids. Looked up from germline, CDR1 is DFQATT and CDR2 is SNEGSKA (reference sequence). CDR3 sequence: CSARAERAGAGGPQETQYF.

The chain uses TRBV19 and TRBJ2-4; TCRdb proposes TRBD1, but this gene call is untestable without DNA. Germline-derived CDR1 and CDR2 are LNHDA and SQIVND (reference sequence). The CDR3 runs to 15 residues. The CDR3 region is CASSMVQGGVNIQYF.

V usage is TRBV27 and J usage is TRBJ2-1; the TRBD1 assignment by TCRdb is unverifiable without DNA. The CDR3 runs 17 residues. The germline CDR1 and CDR2 sequences are MNHEY and SMNVEV (reference sequence). This CDR3 reads CASSPLPTGQVGNEQFF.

The V and J genes are TRBV6-4 and TRBJ1-5. This CDR3 comprises 15 residues. The V gene's germline CDR1 is MRHNA and CDR2 SNTAGT. The CDR3 sequence is CASSEKAGWNQPQHF.